These T cell receptor beta chains were read from a single sample in a study of T cells in Graves' hyperthyroidism and ophthalmopathy. TCRdb analysed the multiplex PCR reads with MiXCR anew, one entry per CDR3 protein. The data show about 680,000 distinct CDR3 sequences, approximately 40% seen once. The sequencing input was blood. The receptor source for this set is a woman aged 40 to 49 with Graves' hyperthyroidism. Each CDR3 is given with its conserved first and last residue. A D gene is named only where the DNA matches it firmly. Some rows have no size entry. The others give once, few or many, or a class for an expanded clone.

cdr3_aa cdr3_nt d_call j_call clone_size v_call
CASSASRETQYF TGCGCCAGCAGCGCCTCTAGAGAGACCCAGTACTTC - TRBJ2-5 - TRBV5-1
CASSSWTGTGELFF TGTGCCAGCAGCTCGTGGACCGGCACCGGGGAGCTGTTTTTT - TRBJ2-2 - TRBV7-9
CASRGDTNQPQHF TGTGCTAGTCGAGGGGACACCAATCAGCCCCAGCATTTT - TRBJ1-5 - TRBV12-5
CASSSNRAGEKLFF TGTGCCAGCAGTTCCAACAGGGCCGGTGAAAAACTGTTTTTT - TRBJ1-4 - TRBV12-3/TRBV12-4
CASRYGTELYGYTF TGTGCCAGCAGGTACGGGACAGAACTCTATGGCTACACCTTC TRBD1 TRBJ1-2 few TRBV6-5
CSAPGRRQETQYF TGCAGTGCGCCTGGGAGGCGCCAAGAGACCCAGTACTTC - TRBJ2-5 many TRBV20-1
CASSVDRGSEKLFF TGCGCCAGCAGTGTTGACAGGGGGAGTGAAAAACTGTTTTTT TRBD1 TRBJ1-4 many TRBV10-1
CASSLKAHGGITEAFF TGTGCCAGCAGCTTAAAAGCCCATGGAGGGATCACTGAAGCTTTCTTT - TRBJ1-1 few TRBV7-9
CATSPRVNYGYTF TGTGCCACCTCACCCAGGGTCAACTATGGCTACACCTTC - TRBJ1-2 - TRBV6-5
CASSSSLESYGYTF TGTGCCAGCAGCTCCTCCTTAGAGAGCTATGGCTACACCTTC - TRBJ1-2 - TRBV7-2
CASSGSGPYEQYF TGTGCCAGCAGTGGCTCGGGGCCCTACGAGCAGTACTTC - TRBJ2-7 many TRBV2
CAWSRDILEAFF TGTGCCTGGAGTCGGGACATTCTTGAAGCTTTCTTT - TRBJ1-1 - TRBV30
CASSQGETDNYGYTF TGTGCCAGCAGCCAAGGTGAGACAGACAACTATGGCTACACCTTC - TRBJ1-2 - TRBV7-9
CASGTGSRTEAFF TGTGCCAGCGGGACAGGGTCAAGGACTGAAGCTTTCTTT TRBD1 TRBJ1-1 many TRBV19
CASSYGSLQETQYF TGTGCCAGCAGTTACGGGTCCCTTCAAGAGACCCAGTACTTC - TRBJ2-5 many TRBV6-5
CASRMEGETYEQYF TGTGCCAGCAGGATGGAGGGGGAAACCTACGAGCAGTACTTC - TRBJ2-7 few TRBV14
CASSPHTGPNTEAFF TGTGCCAGCAGCCCACATACAGGGCCGAACACTGAAGCTTTCTTT - TRBJ1-1 few TRBV9
CASSEWGGDVVDGYTF TGTGCCAGCAGTGAATGGGGCGGGGATGTCGTCGATGGCTACACCTTC - TRBJ1-2 many TRBV25-1
CAISERDSPLHF TGTGCCATCAGTGAGCGGGACTCACCCCTCCACTTT - TRBJ1-6 - TRBV10-3
CASRGRGFETQYF TGTGCCAGCAGGGGACGGGGTTTCGAGACCCAGTACTTC - TRBJ2-5 - TRBV6-2/TRBV6-3